Below are 5 T cell receptor beta chains sequenced from a single sample in a study of T cell responses to AZD1222 COVID-19 vaccine. TCRdb keeps only in-frame clones here, not all; method: immunoSEQ multiplex PCR. The profile shows about 75,000 clones, roughly 84% of them singletons. Sequencing was performed on peripheral blood, taken 28 days after the second AZD1222 dose. The receptors originated from an adult who received the AZD1222 COVID-19 vaccine.

This sequence joins TRBV5-1 and TRBJ1-2; D unresolved. CDR3 size: 14 residues. From germline, CDR1 is SGHRS and CDR2 YFSETQ. The V gene lost 4 bases and the J gene lost 2 bases, with 12 bases spanning the gap. CDR3 sequence: CASSPQTANYGYTF. The CDR3 nucleotides are TGCGCCAGCAGCCCGCAGACGGCGAACTATGGCTACACCTTC.

This chain uses TRBV7-3 with TRBJ2-6; TRBD1 might be the D (6 bases). Looked up from germline, CDR1 is SGHTA and CDR2 is FQGTGA. The germline V and J ends were trimmed by 5 bases and 0 bases, with 8 bases remaining between them. This CDR3 is 15 amino acids long. CDR3 in amino acids: CASSPRGSGANVLTF. CDR3 nucleotide sequence: TGTGCCAGCAGCCCCAGGGGCTCTGGGGCCAACGTCCTGACTTTC.

DNA of the CDR3: TGTGCCAGCAGCGTGGGTGCTAGCGGGGAAGAGACCCAGTACTTC. This translates into CASSVGASGEETQYF. The genes are TRBV9 and TRBJ2-5, with 9 bases lining up with TRBD2. J gave up 3 bases and V 2 bases, and 5 bases lay outside the gene matches. This CDR3 is 15 amino acids long. Germline V gives CDR1 SGDLS, CDR2 YYNGEE.

V and J are TRBV7-2 and TRBJ1-5; D is unresolved. Trimming cost V 5 bases and J 0 bases, with 8 bases left between them. This CDR3 contains 14 residues. Looked up from germline, CDR1 is SGHTA and CDR2 is FQGNSA. CDR3 amino acids: CASSPQRSNQPQHF. For the CDR3, the DNA is TGTGCCAGCAGCCCACAACGTAGCAATCAGCCCCAGCATTTT.

The rearrangement joins TRBV9 to TRBJ1-5; 8 nucleotides agree with TRBD1. V was pared by 4 bases and J by 4 bases, with 4 bases of the junction left unmatched. Per germline, CDR1 SGDLS and CDR2 YYNGEE. The CDR3 extends over 14 amino acids. CDR3: CASSQTGGNQPQHF. In DNA form, the CDR3 reads TGTGCCAGCAGCCAAACAGGGGGTAATCAGCCCCAGCATTTT.